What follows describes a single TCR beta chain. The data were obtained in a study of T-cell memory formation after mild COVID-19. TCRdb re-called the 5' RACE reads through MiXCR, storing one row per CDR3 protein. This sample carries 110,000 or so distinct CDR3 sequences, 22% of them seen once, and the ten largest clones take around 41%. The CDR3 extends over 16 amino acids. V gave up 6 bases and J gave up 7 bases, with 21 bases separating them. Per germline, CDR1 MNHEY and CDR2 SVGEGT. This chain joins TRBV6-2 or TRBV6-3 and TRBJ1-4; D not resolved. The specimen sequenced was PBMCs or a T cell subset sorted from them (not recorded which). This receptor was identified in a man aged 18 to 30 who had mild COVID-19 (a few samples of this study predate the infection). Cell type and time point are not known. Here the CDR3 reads CASSRLLGPTREKLFF. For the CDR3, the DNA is TGTGCCAGCAGCCGCCTACTAGGACCGACGCGTGAAAAACTGTTTTTT.